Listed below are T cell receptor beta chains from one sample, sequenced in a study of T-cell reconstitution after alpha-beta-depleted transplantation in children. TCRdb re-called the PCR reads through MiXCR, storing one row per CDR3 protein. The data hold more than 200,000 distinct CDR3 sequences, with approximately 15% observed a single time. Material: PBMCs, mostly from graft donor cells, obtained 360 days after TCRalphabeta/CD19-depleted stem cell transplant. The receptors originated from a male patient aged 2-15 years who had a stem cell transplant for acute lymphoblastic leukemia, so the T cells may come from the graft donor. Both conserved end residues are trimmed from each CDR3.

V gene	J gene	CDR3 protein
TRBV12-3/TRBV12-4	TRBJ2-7	ASTQWVEAYYEQY
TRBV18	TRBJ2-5	ASSPESFQETQY
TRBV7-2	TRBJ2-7	ASSLFGIGTGLEQY
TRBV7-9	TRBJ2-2	ASIKRAIDTGELF
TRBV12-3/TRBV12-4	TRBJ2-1	ASSTGTYNEQF
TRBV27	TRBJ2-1	ASMVRAGQNEQF
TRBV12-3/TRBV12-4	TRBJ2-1	ASTISGGENRNNEQF
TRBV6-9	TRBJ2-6	ASHPSGANVLT
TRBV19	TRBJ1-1	ASSGAPVGSTEAF
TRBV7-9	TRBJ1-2	ASSLRQGVDGYT
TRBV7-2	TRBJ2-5	ASSLVINGPGH
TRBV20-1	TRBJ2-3	SAPNQDRDTQY
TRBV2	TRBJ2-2	ASSRDRRNTGELF
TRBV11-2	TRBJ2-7	ASSARGLYEQY
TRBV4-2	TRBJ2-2	ASSRGGVTGELF
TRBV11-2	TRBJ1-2	ASNPPGTSIGYT
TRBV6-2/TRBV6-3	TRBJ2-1	ASSSPGHSYNEQF
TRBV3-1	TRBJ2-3	ASSQDTSTDTQY
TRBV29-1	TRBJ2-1	SFRALAYNEQF
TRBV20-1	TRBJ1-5	SARDLQGQNQPQH
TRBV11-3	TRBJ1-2	ASSLSQGYGYT
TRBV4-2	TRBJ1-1	ASSQQTGSTEAF
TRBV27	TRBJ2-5	ASSLSGGRETQY
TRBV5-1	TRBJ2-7	ASSSDPGLAGKGYEQY
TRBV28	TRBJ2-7	ASSLTERSYEQY
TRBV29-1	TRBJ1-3	SVVYDSGNTIY
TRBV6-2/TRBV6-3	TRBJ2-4	ASRSLQGAKNIQY
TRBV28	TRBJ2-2	ASSLPDNTGEL
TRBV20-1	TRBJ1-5	SAFGTFDQPQH
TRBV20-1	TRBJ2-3	SARVGQGKDTQY
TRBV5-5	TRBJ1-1	ASSLEGNTEAF
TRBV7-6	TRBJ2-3	ASSPRDWLPSDTQY
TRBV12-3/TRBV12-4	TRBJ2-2	ASSLGPGLAGVYTGELF
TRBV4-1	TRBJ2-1	ASSSRQYAFWSINNEQF
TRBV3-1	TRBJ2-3	ASSQNGVDTQY
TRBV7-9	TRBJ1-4	ASSPNTATNEKLF
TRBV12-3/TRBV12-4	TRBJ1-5	ASSFARRGSNQPQH
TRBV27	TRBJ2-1	ASSPTGEVYNEQF
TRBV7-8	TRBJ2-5	ASSYGQGIQETQY
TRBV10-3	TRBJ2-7	AISQQGYEQY
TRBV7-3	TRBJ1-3	ASSPIGGAGNTIY
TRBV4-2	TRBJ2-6	ASSQDNAGDGYVLT
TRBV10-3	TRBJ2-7	AISADSHEQY